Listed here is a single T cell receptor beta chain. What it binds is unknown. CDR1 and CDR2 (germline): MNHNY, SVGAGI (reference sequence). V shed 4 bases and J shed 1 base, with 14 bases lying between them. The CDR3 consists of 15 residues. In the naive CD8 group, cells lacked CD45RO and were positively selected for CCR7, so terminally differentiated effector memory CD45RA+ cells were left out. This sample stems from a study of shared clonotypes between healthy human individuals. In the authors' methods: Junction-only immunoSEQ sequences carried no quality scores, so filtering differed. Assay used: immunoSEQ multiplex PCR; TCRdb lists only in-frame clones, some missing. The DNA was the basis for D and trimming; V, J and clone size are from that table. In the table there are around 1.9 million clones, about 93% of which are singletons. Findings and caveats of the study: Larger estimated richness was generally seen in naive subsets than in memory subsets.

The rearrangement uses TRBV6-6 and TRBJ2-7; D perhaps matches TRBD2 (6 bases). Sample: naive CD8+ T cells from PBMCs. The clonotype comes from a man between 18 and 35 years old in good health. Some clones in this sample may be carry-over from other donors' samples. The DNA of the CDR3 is TGTGCCAGCAGTTTATACGCGGGGAGGTCCTACGAGCAGTACTTC. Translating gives CASSLYAGRSYEQYF.